This passage covers 10 T cell receptor beta chains from one sample sequenced in a study of memory CD4+ T cells and cytomegalovirus serostatus. The sort gate was single viable CD3+CD4+CD8-CD45RO+ cells for memory CD4+ T cells. Some clones are missing from TCRdb's copy, which holds only in-frame ones; the method was immunoSEQ multiplex PCR. Of 50,000 or so clones listed, approximately 81% are singletons. The specimen sequenced was memory CD4+ T cells from blood. These TCRs come from an adult in good health and CMV-seropositive.

This clone occurred a few times. The chain recombines TRBV4-3 with TRBJ1-2; D may be TRBD1 (5 bases). The germline V and J ends were trimmed by 1 base and 0 bases, with 15 bases remaining between them. The CDR3 covers 17 residues. Germline CDR1 and CDR2: LGHNA and YSLEER. The CDR3 bases are TGCGCCAGCAGCCAAGTTCAGGGAGGGCCAGCTAACTATGGCTACACCTTC. It encodes CASSQVQGGPANYGYTF.

The chain couples TRBV6-6 to TRBJ1-5; D not resolved. Deletions cut 0 bases from V and 9 bases from J, with 15 bases between. Germline lookup yields CDR1 MNHNY and CDR2 SVGAGI (reference sequence). The CDR3 has 15 amino acids. The CDR3 sequence is CASSYSRPPRWPQHF. In DNA, the CDR3 is TGTGCCAGCAGTTACTCTCGGCCTCCCCGATGGCCCCAGCATTTT.

CDR3 amino acids: CSVTKGDPTDTQYF. In nucleotides, the CDR3 is TGCAGCGTTACGAAGGGGGATCCCACAGATACGCAGTATTTT. The rearrangement joins TRBV29-1 to TRBJ2-3, with D maybe TRBD1 (6 bases). Germline V gene sequence: CDR1 SQVTM, CDR2 ANQGSEA. The CDR3 extends over 14 amino acids. Trimming stripped 5 bases from V and 2 bases from J, with 14 bases between.

The chain is built from TRBV7-9 and TRBJ2-3; 7 positions agree with TRBD2. The ends lost 5 bases at V and 4 bases at J; junction bases unmatched: 9. Germline V gives CDR1 SEHNR, CDR2 FQNEAQ (reference sequence). The CDR3 sequence is 15 residues long. The CDR3 spells CASSLWSGVADTQYF. The DNA for the CDR3 is TGTGCCAGCAGCCTATGGAGCGGGGTCGCAGATACGCAGTATTTT.

This clone was detected only a few times. The chain recombines TRBV19 with TRBJ2-5; D may be TRBD1 (5 bases). The CDR3 has 16 amino acids. In germline, CDR1 is LNHDA, CDR2 SQIVND (reference sequence). V was shortened by 2 bases and J by 5 bases, with 18 bases between the two germline ends. As DNA, the CDR3 is TGTGCCAGTAGTATAACGATCTCCAGGGAACAGGAGACCCAGTACTTC. It translates to CASSITISREQETQYF.

V is TRBV5-1 and J is TRBJ2-1; D gene ambiguous. The V end lost 1 base, the J end lost 0 bases, and 14 bases lay between the germline ends. Germline V gives CDR1 SGHRS, CDR2 YFSETQ. There are 17 residues in the CDR3. The DNA of the CDR3 is TGCGCCAGCAGCTTGTATCCATCCGGTACCTCCTACAATGAGCAGTTCTTC. Its protein product is CASSLYPSGTSYNEQFF.

The chain uses TRBV19 and TRBJ2-2; perhaps TRBD2 as D (5 bases). The CDR3 runs 15 residues. Germline CDR1 LNHDA, CDR2 SQIVND (reference sequence). Trimming pared 1 base from V and 6 bases from J, leaving 12 bases between. The CDR3 DNA follows: TGTGCCAGTAGTATAGTTGGGAGTTTTGCCGGGGAGCTGTTTTTT. Its protein is CASSIVGSFAGELFF. The whole variable domain, filled in from reference TRBV19 and TRBJ2-2, reads DGGITQSPKYLFRKEGQNVTLSCEQNLNHDAMYWYRQDPGQGLRLIYYSQIVNDFQKGDIAEGYSVSREKKESFPLTVTSAQKNPTAFYLCASSIVGSFAGELFFGEGSRLTVL.

On this clone itself: This sample includes further DNA sequences coding for the same CDR3. This rearrangement joins TRBV10-3 to TRBJ2-7; no clear D gene. The V and J ends lost 3 bases and 3 bases respectively, with 6 bases between them. Germline V gives CDR1 ENHRY, CDR2 SYGVKD. The CDR3 covers 12 residues. The DNA for the CDR3 is TGTGCCATCAGTGAATCAAGCTACGAGCAGTACTTC. It encodes CAISESSYEQYF.

This clone was seen just once. The chain recombines TRBV7-3 with TRBJ2-3; D is perhaps TRBD1 or TRBD2 (6 bases each). Trimming took off 5 bases at V and 5 bases at J, with 17 bases between the two ends. The CDR3 is 15 residues long. The germline V gene encodes CDR1 SGHTA and CDR2 FQGTGA. The CDR3 reads CASSPLGGLGDTQYF. CDR3 sequence (DNA): TGTGCCAGCAGCCCTCTTGGGGGGCTGGGAGATACGCAGTATTTT.

The rearrangement uses TRBV19 and TRBJ2-5; D might be TRBD1 (5 bases). The CDR3 loop spans 15 amino acids. The germline V gene encodes CDR1 LNHDA and CDR2 SQIVND (reference sequence). V was trimmed by 7 bases and J by 4 bases, leaving 19 bases between them. The CDR3 DNA reads as TGTGCCAGTACCACCACGTATAGGGGCGGAGAGACCCAGTACTTC. It specifies CASTTTYRGGETQYF. The full variable domain, its missing parts supplied by reference TRBV19 and TRBJ2-5, is DGGITQSPKYLFRKEGQNVTLSCEQNLNHDAMYWYRQDPGQGLRLIYYSQIVNDFQKGDIAEGYSVSREKKESFPLTVTSAQKNPTAFYLCASTTTYRGGETQYFGPGTRLLVL.